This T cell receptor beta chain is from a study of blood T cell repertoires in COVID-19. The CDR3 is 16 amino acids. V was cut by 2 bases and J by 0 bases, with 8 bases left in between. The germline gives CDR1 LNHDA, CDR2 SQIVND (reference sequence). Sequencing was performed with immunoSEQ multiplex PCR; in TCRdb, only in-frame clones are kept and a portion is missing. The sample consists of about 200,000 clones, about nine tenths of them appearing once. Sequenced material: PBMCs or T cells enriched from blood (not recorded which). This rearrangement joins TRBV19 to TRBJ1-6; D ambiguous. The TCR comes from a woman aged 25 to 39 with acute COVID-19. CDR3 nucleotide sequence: TGTGCCAGTAGTATATATGGGAGCTCCTATAATTCACCCCTCCACTTT. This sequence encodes CASSIYGSSYNSPLHF.